Listed below are T cell receptor beta chains from one sample, sequenced in a study of T cell responses to AZD1222 COVID-19 vaccine. Generated by immunoSEQ multiplex PCR, the TCRdb table keeps only in-frame clones and is missing some. This table holds about 130,000 clones, less than 95% found once. The sequencing here drew on peripheral blood, taken on day 0 of MenACWY control vaccination. All receptors come from an adult in good health. Each CDR3 is given with its conserved first and last residue. Clone size is shown for a subset of rows, as once, few, many or a class of expanded clone.

.	TRBV11-2	CASSPGLDYEQYF
.	TRBV6-5	CASSYTGSNEKLFF
.	TRBV6-6	CASKEQGKAQPQHF
.	TRBV9	CASSGAGGPYEQYF
.	TRBV2	CASSEMGESVNSPLHF
.	TRBV19	CASSIVGNNEQFF
.	TRBV12-3/TRBV12-4	CASSFRGAYEQYF
.	TRBV2	CASSDPRQTGELFF
.	TRBV7-7	CASSHLQVDSNQPQHF
.	TRBV9	CASSPRDRGSYNEQFF
once	TRBV4-1	CASSKTSGSPADTQYF
.	TRBV5-1	CASSLVVGESYTF
few	TRBV30	CAWSVWGETQYF
once	TRBV2	CASSPFGDSNEKLFF
.	TRBV29-1	CSVEDPKGASGRTGELFF
.	TRBV30	CAWRRTSGGVNF
.	TRBV7-9	CASSLDGGAQPQHF